The 5 T cell receptor beta chains given below trace back to one sample, sequenced in a study of T cell changes during pregnancy in multiple sclerosis. Clones were read by immunoSEQ multiplex PCR, and TCRdb kept only the in-frame ones, dropping some. Of approximately 96,000 clones listed, approximately 90% were seen once; the top ten hold roughly 2%. The sequenced sample was peripheral blood, obtained after pregnancy. Source of these receptors: a female donor in good health, enrolled as a control in a pregnancy study.

This clone was detected only once. This chain joins TRBV19 and TRBJ2-7; 8 nucleotides line up with TRBD2. Germline V gives CDR1 LNHDA, CDR2 SQIVND (reference sequence). The CDR3 runs 15 residues. V shed 10 bases, J shed 4 bases, and the junction held 15 bases outside the gene matches. In DNA, the CDR3 is TGTGCCACTACCGCGGCGAGCGGGGGTATGTACGAGCAGTACTTC. It translates to CATTAASGGMYEQYF.

This clone was counted at least ten times. V and J are TRBV6-4 and TRBJ2-1; 10 bases agree with TRBD1. Germline V gene sequence: CDR1 MRHNA, CDR2 SNTAGT. The CDR3 extends over 14 amino acids. Trimming cost V 5 bases and J 10 bases; bases outside gene matches: 8. CDR3 DNA sequence: TGTGCCAGCAGTCCGGGACAGGGGACGGAGGAGCAGTTCTTC. Its translation: CASSPGQGTEEQFF.

The chain combines TRBV6-1 with TRBJ1-4, with 9 bases aligning to TRBD1. The CDR3 is 13 amino acids. Germline CDR1 reads MNHNS; CDR2 reads SASEGT. The V gene end was trimmed by 7 bases and the J gene end by 10 bases; junction bases not matched to a gene: 7. This CDR3 is CASTRDRDGKLFF. The CDR3 nucleotides read TGTGCCAGCACCCGGGACAGGGACGGAAAACTGTTTTTT.

The CDR3 is CASSFQPGTGDGYTF. The CDR3 DNA sequence: TGTGCCAGCAGCTTTCAACCTGGGACAGGGGATGGCTACACCTTC. V gene TRBV6-5 combines with J gene TRBJ1-2; 10 nucleotides match TRBD1. The CDR3 runs 15 residues. The V gene end was trimmed by 6 bases and the J gene end by 6 bases; junction bases not matched to a gene: 10. Germline V gene sequence: CDR1 MNHEY, CDR2 SVGAGI.

The V gene is TRBV18, the J gene TRBJ1-4, with TRBD1 matching 10 bases. This CDR3 region has 17 residues. In germline, CDR1 is KGHSH, CDR2 LQKENI. V lost 1 base to trimming and J lost 6 bases; unmatched junction nucleotides: 8. As DNA, the CDR3 is TGTGCCAGCTCACCACTTGCTCGGGACAGGGGTGATGAAAAACTGTTTTTT. Encoded protein: CASSPLARDRGDEKLFF.